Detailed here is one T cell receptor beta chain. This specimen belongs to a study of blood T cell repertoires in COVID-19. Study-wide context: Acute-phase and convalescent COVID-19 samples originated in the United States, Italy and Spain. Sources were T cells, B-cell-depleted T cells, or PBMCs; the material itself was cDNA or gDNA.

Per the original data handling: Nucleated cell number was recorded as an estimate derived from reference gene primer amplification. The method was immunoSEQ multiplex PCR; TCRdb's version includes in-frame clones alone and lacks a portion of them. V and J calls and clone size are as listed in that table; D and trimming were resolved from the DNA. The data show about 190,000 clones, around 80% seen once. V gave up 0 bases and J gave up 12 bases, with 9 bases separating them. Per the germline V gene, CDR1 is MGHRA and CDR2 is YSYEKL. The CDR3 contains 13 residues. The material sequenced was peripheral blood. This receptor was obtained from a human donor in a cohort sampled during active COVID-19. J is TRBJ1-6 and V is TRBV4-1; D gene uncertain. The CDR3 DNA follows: TGCGCCAGCAGCCAAGATCGAGGTTTACCCCTCCACTTT. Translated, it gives CASSQDRGLPLHF.